These T cell receptor beta chains were read from a single sample in a study of CD8 T cells in Susac syndrome. TCRdb analysed the immunoSEQ multiplex PCR reads with MiXCR anew, one entry per CDR3 protein. The table lists about 150,000 distinct CDR3 sequences, more than 85% of them singletons, with more than 0.15% in the top ten. The material sequenced was CD8+ T cells from PBMCs. The receptors derive from a human donor with Susac syndrome. Each CDR3 is given with its conserved first and last residue. The D gene is left open where the match is weak. Clone size, where shown, is once, few, many, or a class for clones that have expanded.

j_call	v_call	d_call	clone_size	cdr3_nt	cdr3_aa
TRBJ2-3	TRBV6-6	.	.	TGTGCCAGCAGTTACTCGTGGCCCACAGATACGCAGTATTTT	CASSYSWPTDTQYF
TRBJ1-1	TRBV16	TRBD1	.	TGTGCCAGCACCCAGGGGCAGGGGGCTTCTGAAGCTTTCTTT	CASTQGQGASEAFF
TRBJ1-5	TRBV5-4	TRBD1	once	TGTGCCAGCAGCTTGAGGACAGGGGGTGGCAATCAGCCCCAGCATTTT	CASSLRTGGGNQPQHF
TRBJ1-5	TRBV9	.	.	TGTGCCAGCAGCGTATCAGGGGGCAATCAGCCCCAGCATTTT	CASSVSGGNQPQHF
TRBJ1-1	TRBV6-2/TRBV6-3	.	.	TGTGCCAGCAGTTACTGGGAGCTTAACACTGAAGCTTTCTTT	CASSYWELNTEAFF
TRBJ2-7	TRBV20-1	TRBD1	.	TGCAGTGCTAGAGCCCGCGACAGGGCCTTTGAAGAGCAGTACTTC	CSARARDRAFEEQYF
TRBJ2-2	TRBV6-5	.	.	TGTGCCAGCAGTGATTACGGGGAGCTGTTTTTT	CASSDYGELFF
TRBJ1-2	TRBV2	.	.	TGTGCCAGCACGGACGTAGACTATGGCTACACCTTC	CASTDVDYGYTF
TRBJ2-3	TRBV20-1	TRBD1	.	TGCAGTGCTAGACTAGACAGGGCCCCCACAGATACGCAGTATTTT	CSARLDRAPTDTQYF
TRBJ2-1	TRBV11-3	TRBD2	.	TGTGCCAGCAGACGTTCCGGGACTAGCGGCCCGGGGTGGCAAAATGAGCAGTTCTTC	CASRRSGTSGPGWQNEQFF
TRBJ1-5	TRBV4-1	.	.	TGCGCCAGCAGTCAAGTTCCAGGGGGCAATCAGCCCCAGCATTTT	CASSQVPGGNQPQHF
TRBJ1-5	TRBV9	.	.	TGTGCCAGCAGCGCCGAAGACAGCCCGTATCAGCCCCAGCATTTT	CASSAEDSPYQPQHF
TRBJ1-1	TRBV15	.	.	TGTGCCACCAGTGCGGACAGAAACACTGAAGCTTTCTTT	CATSADRNTEAFF
TRBJ2-7	TRBV13	.	.	TGTGCCAGCAGCTTGATGGGGGGCGCCTACGAGCAGTACTTC	CASSLMGGAYEQYF
TRBJ2-2	TRBV19	.	.	TGTGCCAGTAGTGGGTCGCTGGCCGGGGAGCTGTTTTTT	CASSGSLAGELFF
TRBJ2-1	TRBV6-2/TRBV6-3	.	.	TGTGCCAGCAGTTCCTTCCTAGTCGGCCCCTACAATGAGCAGTTCTTC	CASSSFLVGPYNEQFF
TRBJ2-1	TRBV9	.	.	TGTGCCAGCAGCCCCGAGGGAGGTCTTAACAATGAGCAGTTCTTC	CASSPEGGLNNEQFF
TRBJ2-1	TRBV11-2	.	once	TGTGCCAGCAGCTTAGAGGGGGGCGGTCCCTCCTACAATGAGCAGTTCTTC	CASSLEGGGPSYNEQFF
TRBJ1-5	TRBV20-1	TRBD1	.	TGCAGTGCTGCTATGAAAAAGGACAGGGCAGATCAGCCCCAGCATTTT	CSAAMKKDRADQPQHF
TRBJ2-1	TRBV27	.	.	TGTGCCAGCACCGTCGTGGGGTCATACAATGAGCAGTTCTTC	CASTVVGSYNEQFF
TRBJ1-1	TRBV28	.	.	TGTGCCAGCACTCCGAACACTGAAGCTTTCTTT	CASTPNTEAFF
TRBJ2-1	TRBV29-1	.	.	TGCAGCGTTGACAGGAACCAGGGCTACAATGAGCAGTTCTTC	CSVDRNQGYNEQFF
TRBJ1-5	TRBV5-6	TRBD1	.	TGTGCCAGCAGCGTGGGACAGTTTCCCCAGCATTTT	CASSVGQFPQHF
TRBJ1-4	TRBV28	.	.	TGTGCCAGCAGTAAGGACGCCTGGAATGAAAAACTGTTTTTT	CASSKDAWNEKLFF
TRBJ2-3	TRBV12-3/TRBV12-4	TRBD2	.	TGTGCCAGCAGTTTAGTGCTAGCGGGGGGGCCAGATACGCAGTATTTT	CASSLVLAGGPDTQYF
TRBJ1-2	TRBV12-3/TRBV12-4	.	.	TGTGCCAGCAGTGACGAGATTGGCTACACCTTC	CASSDEIGYTF
TRBJ1-2	TRBV7-3	.	.	TGTGCCAGCAGCTTAACAGGCCAGAGCTATGGCTACACCTTC	CASSLTGQSYGYTF
TRBJ2-7	TRBV4-2	TRBD2	.	TGTGCCAGCAGCCCACTAGCGGGCCAGGCGGTAGAGCAGTACTTC	CASSPLAGQAVEQYF
TRBJ1-1	TRBV9	.	once	TGTGCCAGCAGCAAGGACAGATCTGAAGCTTTCTTT	CASSKDRSEAFF
TRBJ2-7	TRBV29-1	TRBD1	.	TGCAGCGTTGAAAGACAGGGTGACGAGCAGTACTTC	CSVERQGDEQYF
TRBJ2-1	TRBV19	TRBD2	.	TGTGCCAGTAGTATTAGCGGGAGTGATGAGCAGTTCTTC	CASSISGSDEQFF
TRBJ2-2	TRBV2	TRBD2	.	TGTGCCAGCACCTCCAACCCCCTGCGATTAGCGGGAGGACTTGATAACACCGGGGAGCTGTTTTTT	CASTSNPLRLAGGLDNTGELFF
TRBJ2-7	TRBV6-6	.	.	TGTGCCAGCGACCTGCGGGGCAGGGGCTACGAGCAGTACTTC	CASDLRGRGYEQYF
TRBJ2-5	TRBV7-9	.	few	TGTGCCAGCAGCTTCCTCGGGGAGACCCAGTACTTC	CASSFLGETQYF